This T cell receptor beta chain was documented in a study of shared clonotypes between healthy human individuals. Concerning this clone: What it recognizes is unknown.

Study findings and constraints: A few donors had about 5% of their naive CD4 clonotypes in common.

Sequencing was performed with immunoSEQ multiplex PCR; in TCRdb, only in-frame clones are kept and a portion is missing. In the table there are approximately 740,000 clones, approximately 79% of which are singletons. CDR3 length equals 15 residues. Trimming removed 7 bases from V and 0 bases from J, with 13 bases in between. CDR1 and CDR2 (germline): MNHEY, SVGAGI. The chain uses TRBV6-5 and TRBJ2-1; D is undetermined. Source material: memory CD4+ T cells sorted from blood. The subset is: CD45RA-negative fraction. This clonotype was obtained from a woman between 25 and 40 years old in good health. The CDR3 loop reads CASTPPWGSYNEQFF. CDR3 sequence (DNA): TGTGCCAGCACCCCCCCGTGGGGCTCCTACAATGAGCAGTTCTTC.